Given below is one T cell receptor (beta chain) in context. The data belong to a study of shared clonotypes between healthy human individuals. At deep level, the assay was performed. Produced via immunoSEQ multiplex PCR; TCRdb's table is partial and in-frame only. The sample yields roughly 1.4 million clones, approximately 98.5% seen once. The germline V gene encodes CDR1 MDHEN and CDR2 SYDVKM. Between the trimmed V and J ends, which lost 6 bases and 4 bases, there was a span of 10 bases. This CDR3 contains 13 residues. The chain uses TRBV28 and TRBJ2-1, with D uncertain. This TCR came from a man aged 25 to 40 in good health. Input material: naive CD4+ T cells sorted from blood. Subset denoted: CD45RA+ positively selected. The CDR3 coding sequence is TGTGCCAGCAGCCCCATGCCGTACAATGAGCAGTTCTTC. This codes for CASSPMPYNEQFF.